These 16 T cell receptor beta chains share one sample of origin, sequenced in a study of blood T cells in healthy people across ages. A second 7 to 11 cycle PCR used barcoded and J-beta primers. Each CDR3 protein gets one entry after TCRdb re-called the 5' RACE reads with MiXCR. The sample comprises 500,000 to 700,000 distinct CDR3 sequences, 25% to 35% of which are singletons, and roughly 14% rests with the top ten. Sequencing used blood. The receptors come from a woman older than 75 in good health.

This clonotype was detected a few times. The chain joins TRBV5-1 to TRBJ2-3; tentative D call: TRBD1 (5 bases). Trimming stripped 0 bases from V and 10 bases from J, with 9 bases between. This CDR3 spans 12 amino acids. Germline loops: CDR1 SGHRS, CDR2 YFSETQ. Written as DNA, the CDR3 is TGCGCCAGCAGCTTGGAGGGGAACTCGCAGTATTTT. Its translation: CASSLEGNSQYF.

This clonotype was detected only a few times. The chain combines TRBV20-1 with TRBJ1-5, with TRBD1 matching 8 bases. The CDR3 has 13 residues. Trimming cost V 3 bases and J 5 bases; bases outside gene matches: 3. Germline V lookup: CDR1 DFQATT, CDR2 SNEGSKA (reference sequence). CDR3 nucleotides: TGCAGTGCTAGCGGACAGGGATATCAGCCCCAGCATTTT. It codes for CSASGQGYQPQHF.

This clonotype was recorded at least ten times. CDR3 protein: CASSLDGTSADTQYF. The CDR3 nucleotides are TGCGCCAGCAGCTTGGATGGGACTAGCGCGGATACGCAGTATTTT. The V gene is TRBV5-1, the J gene TRBJ2-3, with 10 bases that match TRBD2. CDR3 size: 15 residues. V was pared by 0 bases and J by 6 bases, with 4 bases of the junction left unmatched. Germline loops: CDR1 SGHRS, CDR2 YFSETQ.

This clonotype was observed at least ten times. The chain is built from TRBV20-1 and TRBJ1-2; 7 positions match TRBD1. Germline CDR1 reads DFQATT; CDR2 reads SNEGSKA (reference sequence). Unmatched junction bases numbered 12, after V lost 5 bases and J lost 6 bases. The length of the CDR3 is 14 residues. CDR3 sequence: CSAPTSPQGNGYTF. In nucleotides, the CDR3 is TGCAGTGCTCCGACCTCACCACAGGGGAATGGCTACACCTTC.

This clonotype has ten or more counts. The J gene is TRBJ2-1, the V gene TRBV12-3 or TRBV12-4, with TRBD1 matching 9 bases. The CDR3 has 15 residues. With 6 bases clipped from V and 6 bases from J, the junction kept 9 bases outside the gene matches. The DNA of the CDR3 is TGTGCCAGCAGCCCCGGGACAGGGAGGCTCAATGAGCAGTTCTTC. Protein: CASSPGTGRLNEQFF.

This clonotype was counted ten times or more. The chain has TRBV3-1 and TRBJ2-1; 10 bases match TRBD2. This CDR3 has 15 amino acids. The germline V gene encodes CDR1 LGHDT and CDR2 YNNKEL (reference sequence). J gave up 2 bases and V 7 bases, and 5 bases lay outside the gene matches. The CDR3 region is CASTLTSGAYNEQFF. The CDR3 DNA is TGTGCCAGCACCCTAACTAGCGGGGCCTACAATGAGCAGTTCTTC.

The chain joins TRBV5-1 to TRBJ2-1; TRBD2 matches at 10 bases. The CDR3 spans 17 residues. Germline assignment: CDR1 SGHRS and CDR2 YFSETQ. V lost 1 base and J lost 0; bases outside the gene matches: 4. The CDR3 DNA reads TGCGCCAGCAGCTTGTTGGCTAGCGGGAGCTCCTACAATGAGCAGTTCTTC. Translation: CASSLLASGSSYNEQFF.

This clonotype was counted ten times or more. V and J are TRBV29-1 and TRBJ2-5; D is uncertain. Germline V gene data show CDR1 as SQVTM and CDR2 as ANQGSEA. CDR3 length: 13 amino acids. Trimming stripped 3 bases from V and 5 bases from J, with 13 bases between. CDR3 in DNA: TGCAGCGTTGAGAGCAACGACGAGGAGACCCAGTACTTC. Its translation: CSVESNDEETQYF.

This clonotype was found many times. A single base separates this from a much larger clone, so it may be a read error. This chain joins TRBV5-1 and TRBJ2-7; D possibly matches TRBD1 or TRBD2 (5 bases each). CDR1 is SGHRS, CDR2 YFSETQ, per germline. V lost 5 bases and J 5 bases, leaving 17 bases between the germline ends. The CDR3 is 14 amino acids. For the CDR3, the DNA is TGCGCCAGCAGTGCCGGTAGGGGACGCGACGAGCAGTACTTC. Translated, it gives CASSAGRGRDEQYF.

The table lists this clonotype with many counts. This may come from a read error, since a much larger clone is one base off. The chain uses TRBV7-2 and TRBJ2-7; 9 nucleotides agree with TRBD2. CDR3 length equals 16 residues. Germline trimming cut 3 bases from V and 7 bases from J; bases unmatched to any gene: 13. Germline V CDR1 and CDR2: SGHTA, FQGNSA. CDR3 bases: TGTGCCAGCAGCTTCATTTCGACTAGCGGAAACAATGAGCAGTACTTC. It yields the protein CASSFISTSGNNEQYF.

DNA of the CDR3: TGCGCCAGCAGCTTATCAGGGGTCAGGGACGAGCAGTACTTC. Its translation: CASSLSGVRDEQYF. V and J are TRBV5-1 and TRBJ2-7; tentatively, D is TRBD1 (6 bases). Germline V lookup: CDR1 SGHRS, CDR2 YFSETQ. Trimming removed 2 bases at V and 5 bases at J, with 14 bases between. CDR3 length equals 14 residues.

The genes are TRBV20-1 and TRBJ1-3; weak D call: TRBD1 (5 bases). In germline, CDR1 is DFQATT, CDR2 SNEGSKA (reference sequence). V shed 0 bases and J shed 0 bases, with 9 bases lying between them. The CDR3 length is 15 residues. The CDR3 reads CSARDIGGSGNTIYF. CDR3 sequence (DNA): TGCAGTGCTAGAGATATTGGGGGCTCTGGAAACACCATATATTTT.

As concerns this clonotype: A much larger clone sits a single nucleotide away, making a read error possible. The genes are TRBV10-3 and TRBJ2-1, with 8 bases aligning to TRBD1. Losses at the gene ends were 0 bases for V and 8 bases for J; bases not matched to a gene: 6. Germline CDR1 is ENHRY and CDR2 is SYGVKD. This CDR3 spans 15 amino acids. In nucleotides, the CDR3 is TGTGCCATCAGTGAGTCACAGGGGGTGAATGATGAGCAGTTCTTC. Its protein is CAISESQGVNDEQFF.

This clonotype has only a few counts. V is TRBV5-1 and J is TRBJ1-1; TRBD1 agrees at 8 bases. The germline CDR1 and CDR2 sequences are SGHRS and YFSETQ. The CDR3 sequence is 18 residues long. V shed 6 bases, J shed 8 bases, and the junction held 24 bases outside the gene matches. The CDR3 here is CASIDRTGSHFFLIEAFF. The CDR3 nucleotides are TGCGCCAGCATTGACCGGACAGGGAGCCATTTTTTTCTGATAGAAGCTTTCTTT.

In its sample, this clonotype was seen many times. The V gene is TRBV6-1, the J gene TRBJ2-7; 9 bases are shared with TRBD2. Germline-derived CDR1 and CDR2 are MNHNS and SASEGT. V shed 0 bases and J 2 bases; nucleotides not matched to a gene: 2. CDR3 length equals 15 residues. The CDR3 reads CASSEALAGPYEQYF. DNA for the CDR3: TGTGCCAGCAGTGAAGCCCTAGCGGGGCCCTACGAGCAGTACTTC.

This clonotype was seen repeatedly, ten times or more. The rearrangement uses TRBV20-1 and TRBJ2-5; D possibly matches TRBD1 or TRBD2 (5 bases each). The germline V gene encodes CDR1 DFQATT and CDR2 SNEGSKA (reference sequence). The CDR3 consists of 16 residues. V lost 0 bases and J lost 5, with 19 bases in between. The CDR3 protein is CSARDNRGRQLETQYF. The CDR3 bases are TGCAGTGCTAGAGATAACCGGGGCAGGCAGCTGGAGACCCAGTACTTC.